The TCR beta chain under discussion was sequenced for a study of CD8+ T cells in alopecia areata. RNA was extracted and reverse transcribed into cDNA as the sequencing template. Clones were read by immunoSEQ multiplex PCR, and TCRdb kept only the in-frame ones, dropping some. This sample has about 200,000 clones, with 50% to 70% found just once. Source: CD4+ T cells sorted from blood, taken at week 0. This clonotype originated in a human donor with alopecia areata.

CDR3 coding DNA: TGCAGCGTTGAATGGGGGGTTCGGGAGACCCAGTACTTC. This encodes CSVEWGVRETQYF. The chain has TRBV29-1 and TRBJ2-5, with a weak D call TRBD2 (6 bases). V was clipped by 2 bases and J by 5 bases, with 12 bases between them. The CDR3 is 13 amino acids. Germline lookup yields CDR1 SQVTM and CDR2 ANQGSEA.